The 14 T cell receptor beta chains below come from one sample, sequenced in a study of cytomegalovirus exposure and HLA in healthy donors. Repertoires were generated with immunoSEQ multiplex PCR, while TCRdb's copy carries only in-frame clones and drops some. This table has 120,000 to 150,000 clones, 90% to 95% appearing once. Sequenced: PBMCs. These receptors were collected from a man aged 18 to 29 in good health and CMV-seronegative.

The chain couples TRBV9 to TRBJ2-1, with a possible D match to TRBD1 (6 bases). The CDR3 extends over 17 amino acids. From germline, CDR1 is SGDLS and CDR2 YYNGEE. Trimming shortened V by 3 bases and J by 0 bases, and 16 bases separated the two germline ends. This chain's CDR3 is CASSGTGFADSYNEQFF. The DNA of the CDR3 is TGTGCCAGCAGCGGAACAGGGTTCGCGGACTCCTACAATGAGCAGTTCTTC.

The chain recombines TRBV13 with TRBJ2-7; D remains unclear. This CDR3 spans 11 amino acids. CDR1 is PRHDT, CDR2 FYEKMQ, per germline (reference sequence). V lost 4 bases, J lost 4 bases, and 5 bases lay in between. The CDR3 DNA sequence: TGTGCCAGCAGCTCGAGATACGAGCAGTACTTC. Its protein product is CASSSRYEQYF.

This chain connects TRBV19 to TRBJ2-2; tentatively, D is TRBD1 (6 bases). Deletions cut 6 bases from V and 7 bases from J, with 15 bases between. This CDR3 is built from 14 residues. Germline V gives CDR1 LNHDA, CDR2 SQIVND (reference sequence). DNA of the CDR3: TGTGCCAGTAGGGGTGAGGGGGAAGTCGGGGAGCTGTTTTTT. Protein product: CASRGEGEVGELFF.

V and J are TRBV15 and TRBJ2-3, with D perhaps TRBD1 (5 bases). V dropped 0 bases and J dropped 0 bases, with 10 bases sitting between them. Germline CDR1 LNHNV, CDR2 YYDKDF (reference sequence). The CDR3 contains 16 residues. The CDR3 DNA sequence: TGTGCCACCAGCAGAGACGTGGGGCGGAGCACAGATACGCAGTATTTT. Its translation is CATSRDVGRSTDTQYF.

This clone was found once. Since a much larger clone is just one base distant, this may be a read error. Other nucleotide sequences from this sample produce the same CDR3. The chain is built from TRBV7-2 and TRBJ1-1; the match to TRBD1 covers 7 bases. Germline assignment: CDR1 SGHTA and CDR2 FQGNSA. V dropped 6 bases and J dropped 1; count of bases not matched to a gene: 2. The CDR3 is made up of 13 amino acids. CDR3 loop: CASSRQGNTEAFF. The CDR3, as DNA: TGTGCCAGCAGTAGACAGGGGAACACTGAAGCTTTCTTT.

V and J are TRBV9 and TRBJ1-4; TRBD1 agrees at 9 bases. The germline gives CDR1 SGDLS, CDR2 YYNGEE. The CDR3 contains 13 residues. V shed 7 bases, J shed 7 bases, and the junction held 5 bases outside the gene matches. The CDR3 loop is CASGQGRGEKLFF. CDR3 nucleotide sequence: TGTGCCAGCGGACAGGGGCGGGGTGAAAAACTGTTTTTT.

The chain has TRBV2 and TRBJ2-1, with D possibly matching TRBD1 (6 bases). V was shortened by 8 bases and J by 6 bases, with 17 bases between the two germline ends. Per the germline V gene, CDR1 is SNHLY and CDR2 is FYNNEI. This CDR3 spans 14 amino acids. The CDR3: CASAGVGFGNEQFF. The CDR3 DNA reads TGTGCCAGCGCAGGGGTGGGTTTCGGCAATGAGCAGTTCTTC.

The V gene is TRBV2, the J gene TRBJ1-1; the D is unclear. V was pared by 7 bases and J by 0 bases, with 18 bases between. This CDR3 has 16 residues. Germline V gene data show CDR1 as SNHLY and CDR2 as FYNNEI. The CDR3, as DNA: TGTGCCAGCATAGAGACTCGGACGGGGTTGAACACTGAAGCTTTCTTT. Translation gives CASIETRTGLNTEAFF.

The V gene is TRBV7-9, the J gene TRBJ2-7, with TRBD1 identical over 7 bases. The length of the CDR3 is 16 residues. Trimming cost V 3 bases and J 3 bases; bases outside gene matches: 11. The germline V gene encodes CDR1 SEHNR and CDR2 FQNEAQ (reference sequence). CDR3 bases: TGTGCCAGCAGCTTCGACCGACAGGGTGTTCACTACGAGCAGTACGTC. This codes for CASSFDRQGVHYEQYV.

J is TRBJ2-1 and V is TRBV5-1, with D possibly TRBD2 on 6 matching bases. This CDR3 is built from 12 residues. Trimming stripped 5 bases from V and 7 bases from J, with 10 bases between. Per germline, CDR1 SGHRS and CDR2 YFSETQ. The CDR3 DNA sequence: TGCGCCAGCAGTAGGGAGGATAATGAGCAGTTCTTC. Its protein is CASSREDNEQFF.

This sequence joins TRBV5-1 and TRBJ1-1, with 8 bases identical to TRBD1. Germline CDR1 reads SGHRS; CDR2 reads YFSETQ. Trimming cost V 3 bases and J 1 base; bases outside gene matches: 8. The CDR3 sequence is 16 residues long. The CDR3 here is CASSSGQASRNTEAFF. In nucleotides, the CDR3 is TGCGCCAGCAGCTCGGGACAGGCGAGTAGGAACACTGAAGCTTTCTTT.

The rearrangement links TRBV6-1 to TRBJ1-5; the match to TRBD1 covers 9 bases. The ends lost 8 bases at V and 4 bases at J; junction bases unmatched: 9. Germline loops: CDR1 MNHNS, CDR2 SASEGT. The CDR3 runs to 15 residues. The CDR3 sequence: CASRDRDRSNQPQHF. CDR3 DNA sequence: TGTGCCAGCCGGGACAGGGACAGGTCAAATCAGCCCCAGCATTTT.

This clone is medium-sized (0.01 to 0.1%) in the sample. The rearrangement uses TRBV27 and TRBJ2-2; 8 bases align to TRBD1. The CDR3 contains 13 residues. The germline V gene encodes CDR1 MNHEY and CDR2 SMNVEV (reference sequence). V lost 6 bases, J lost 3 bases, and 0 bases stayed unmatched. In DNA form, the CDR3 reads TGTGCCAGCAGGACAGGGGACACCGGGGAGCTGTTTTTT. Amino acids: CASRTGDTGELFF.

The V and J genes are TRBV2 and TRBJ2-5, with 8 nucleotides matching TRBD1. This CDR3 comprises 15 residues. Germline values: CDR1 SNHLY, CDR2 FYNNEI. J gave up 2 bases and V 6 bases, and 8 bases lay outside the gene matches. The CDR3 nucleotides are TGTGCCAGCAGCCTTGGGACAGGAGCACAAGAGACCCAGTACTTC. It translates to CASSLGTGAQETQYF.